This section outlines one TCR beta chain sequence together with its context. These data come from a study of blood T cell repertoires in COVID-19. Study summary: Specimens from acute and convalescent COVID-19 originated in the United States, Italy and Spain. PBMCs, B-cell-depleted T cells, or T cells were the source of the cDNA or gDNA that made up the material.

Source study methods: Amplification with reference gene primers provided the estimates of nucleated cell counts. Measured with immunoSEQ multiplex PCR; TCRdb has only the in-frame clones, and not every one. The D gene and trimming were derived from the DNA, and the V and J assignments and clone size from that table. The sample has some 220,000 clones, roughly 84% seen once. The CDR3 consists of 13 residues. Looked up from germline, CDR1 is DFQATT and CDR2 is SNEGSKA (reference sequence). Between the trimmed V and J ends, which lost 3 bases and 5 bases, there was a span of 13 bases. The rearrangement links TRBV20-1 to TRBJ2-5; D is possibly TRBD1 (5 bases). The sequenced material came from peripheral blood. The sequence was collected from a man in his fifties with active or convalescent COVID-19. The CDR3 sequence: CSASRAGWETQYF. The CDR3 DNA is TGCAGTGCTAGTCGAGCAGGGTGGGAGACCCAGTACTTC.